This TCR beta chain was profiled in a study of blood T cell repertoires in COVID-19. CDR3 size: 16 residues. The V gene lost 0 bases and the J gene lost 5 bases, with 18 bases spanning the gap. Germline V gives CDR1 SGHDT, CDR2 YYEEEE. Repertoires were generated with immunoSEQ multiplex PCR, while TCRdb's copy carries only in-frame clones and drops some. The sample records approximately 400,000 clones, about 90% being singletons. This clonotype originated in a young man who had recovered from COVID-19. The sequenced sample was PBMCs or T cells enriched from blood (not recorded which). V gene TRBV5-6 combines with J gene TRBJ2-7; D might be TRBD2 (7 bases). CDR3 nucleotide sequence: TGTGCCAGCAGCTTGGCCGATGGGGGGGCCAGGGACGAGCAGTACTTC. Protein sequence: CASSLADGGARDEQYF.